This T cell receptor (beta chain) came from a study of cytomegalovirus exposure and HLA in healthy donors. This clone was detected a few times. Primers: 60 Vbeta forward and 13 Jbeta reverse. Produced via immunoSEQ multiplex PCR; TCRdb's table is partial and in-frame only. The sample comprises around 190,000 clones, about 76% of which are singletons, and roughly 1.4% rests with the top ten. The sample comprised PBMCs. The sequence was collected from a woman in her forties or fifties in good health and CMV-seronegative.

The CDR3 coding sequence is TGTGCCAGCAGTATCTATGGAGGGAGGCCGAGCTCCTACAATGAGCAGTTCTTC. Translating it yields CASSIYGGRPSSYNEQFF. This sequence joins TRBV9 and TRBJ2-1; TRBD2 is a possible D gene (6 bases). CDR1 and CDR2 (germline): SGDLS, YYNGEE. The CDR3 consists of 18 residues. V was clipped by 5 bases and J by 0 bases, with 21 bases between them.